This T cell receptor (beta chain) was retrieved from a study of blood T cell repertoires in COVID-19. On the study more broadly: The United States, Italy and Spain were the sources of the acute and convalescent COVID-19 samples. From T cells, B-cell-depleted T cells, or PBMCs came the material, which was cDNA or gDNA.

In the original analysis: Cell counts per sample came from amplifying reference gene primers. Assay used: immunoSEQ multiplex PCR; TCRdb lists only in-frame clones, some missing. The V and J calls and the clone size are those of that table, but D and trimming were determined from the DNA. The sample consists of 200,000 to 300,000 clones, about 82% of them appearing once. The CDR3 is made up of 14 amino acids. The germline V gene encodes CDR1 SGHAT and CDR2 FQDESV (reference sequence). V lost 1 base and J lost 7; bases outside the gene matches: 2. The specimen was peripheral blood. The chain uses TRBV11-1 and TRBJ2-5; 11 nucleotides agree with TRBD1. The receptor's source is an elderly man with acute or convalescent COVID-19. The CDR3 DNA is TGTGCCAGCAGCTTAGGGACAGGGGGCGGGACCCAGTACTTC. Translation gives CASSLGTGGGTQYF.